This T cell receptor beta chain was sequenced in a study of beta chain features in type 1 diabetes. Overall study context: On cell yields, gender and age, patients and healthy donors were similar.

This CDR3 is built from 15 residues. Germline CDR1 LGHNT, CDR2 FRNRAP. The V end was cut by 1 base, the J end by 5 bases, with 14 bases between. Isolated RNA was reverse transcribed in full, so expressed TCRB transcripts were sequenced. TCRdb keeps only in-frame clones here, not all; method: immunoSEQ multiplex PCR. The sample lists about 740,000 clones, about an eighth seen once, with about 0.02% in the top ten. A heparinised blood draw that averaged about 100 mL was obtained once from each donor. All sorted populations exceeded 95% purity. In this sample, this clone turned up a few times. Its target is not known. Study results and caveats: PCR, the amplification step, might favor shorter templates, equally in patients and controls. Among all four CD4+ subsets, Type 1 diabetes patients had TCRB CDR3s that were moderately but significantly shorter.

V usage is TRBV12-5 and J usage is TRBJ2-5; D is undetermined. Sequencing was performed on naive CD4+ T cells from blood. The source is a young man with type 1 diabetes. CDR3 sequence (DNA): TGTGCTAGTGGTTTGGGACATCAACGAGTGGAGACCCAGTACTTC. This sequence encodes CASGLGHQRVETQYF.